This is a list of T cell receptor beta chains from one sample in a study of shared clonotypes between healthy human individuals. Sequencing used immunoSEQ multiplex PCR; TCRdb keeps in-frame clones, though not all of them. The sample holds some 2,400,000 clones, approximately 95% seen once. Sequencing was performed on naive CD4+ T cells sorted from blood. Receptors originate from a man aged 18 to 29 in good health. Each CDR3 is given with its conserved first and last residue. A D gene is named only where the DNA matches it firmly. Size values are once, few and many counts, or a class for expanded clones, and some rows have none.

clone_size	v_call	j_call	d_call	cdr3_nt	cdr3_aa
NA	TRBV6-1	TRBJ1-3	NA	TGTGCCAGCACTGGGGGCTCTGGAAACACCATATATTTT	CASTGGSGNTIYF
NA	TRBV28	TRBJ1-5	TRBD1	TGTGCCAGCAGTCCGGACAGGGGTCAGCCCCAGCATTTT	CASSPDRGQPQHF
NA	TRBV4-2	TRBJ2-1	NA	TGTGCCAGCAGCCAAGTCCTGAATGAGCAGTTCTTC	CASSQVLNEQFF
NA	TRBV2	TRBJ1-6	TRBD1	TGTGCCAGCAGGGACAGGGAGTGGGTCAATTCACCCCTCCACTTT	CASRDREWVNSPLHF
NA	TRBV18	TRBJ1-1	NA	TGTGCCAGCTCACTTGGATTCGGGCAGGGCTCTGAAGCTTTCTTT	CASSLGFGQGSEAFF
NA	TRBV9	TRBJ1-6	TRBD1	TGTGCCAGCAGCGTAGTAGGACAGGGGTCGGCACCCCTCCACTTT	CASSVVGQGSAPLHF
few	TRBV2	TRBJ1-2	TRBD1	TGTGCCAGCAGTGAGCCCAGACAGGGTTATGGCTACACCTTC	CASSEPRQGYGYTF
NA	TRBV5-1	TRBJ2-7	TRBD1	TGCGCCAGCAGCTCCGGGACAGGGACTGACGAGCAGTACTTC	CASSSGTGTDEQYF
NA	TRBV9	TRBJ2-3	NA	TGTGCCAGCAGCGTAGCCAGTCGGAACACAGATACGCAGTATTTT	CASSVASRNTDTQYF
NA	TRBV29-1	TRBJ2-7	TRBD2	TGCAGCGTGGTTACTAGCGGGAACTCCGAGCAGTACTTC	CSVVTSGNSEQYF
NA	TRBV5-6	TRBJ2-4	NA	TGTGCCAGCAGCTTACGAGGGGCCCCCGGGAACATTCAGTACTTC	CASSLRGAPGNIQYF
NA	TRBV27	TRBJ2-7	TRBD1	TGTGCCAGTCAGAGGGGGCGCGGGTCCTACGAGCAGTACTTC	CASQRGRGSYEQYF
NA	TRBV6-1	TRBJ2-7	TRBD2	TGTGCCAGCAGTGAGACACTAGCGGGGTCAGACGAGCAGTACTTC	CASSETLAGSDEQYF
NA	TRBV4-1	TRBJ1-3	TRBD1	TGCGCCAGCAGCCAAGATAGGGACAGGGTTATCGCTGGAAACACCATATATTTT	CASSQDRDRVIAGNTIYF
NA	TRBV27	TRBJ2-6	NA	TGTGCCAGCACCATAGGGGGGGCCAACGTCCTGACTTTC	CASTIGGANVLTF
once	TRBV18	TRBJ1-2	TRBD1	TGTGCCAGCTCACCTTTTGATCCGGGACAGGGGATTAACTATGGCTACACCTTC	CASSPFDPGQGINYGYTF
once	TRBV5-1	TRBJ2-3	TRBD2	TGCGCCAGCAGCTCTATTAGCGGGGAACGCACAGATACGCAGTATTTT	CASSSISGERTDTQYF
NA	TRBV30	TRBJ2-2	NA	TGTGCCCGATCGACGGGGAACACCGGGGAGCTGTTTTTT	CARSTGNTGELFF
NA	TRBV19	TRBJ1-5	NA	TGTGCCAGTGCGGGGGCTGGCAATCAGCCCCAGCATTTT	CASAGAGNQPQHF
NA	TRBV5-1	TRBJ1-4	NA	TGCGCCAGCAGCGCGGGCCTTAATGAAAAACTGTTTTTT	CASSAGLNEKLFF
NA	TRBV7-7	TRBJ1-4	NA	TGTGCTAGCAGCTTTAATCCCGGGCTCGAAAAACTGTTTTTT	CASSFNPGLEKLFF
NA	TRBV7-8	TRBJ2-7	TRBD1	TGTGCCAGCAACAGACAGGGTTCCTACGAGCAGTACTTC	CASNRQGSYEQYF
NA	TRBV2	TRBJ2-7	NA	TGTGCTGCCTCCGTGCAGACCGCCTACGAGCAGTACTTC	CAASVQTAYEQYF
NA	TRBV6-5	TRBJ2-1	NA	TGTGCCAGCAGGGACACGGGCGATGAGCAGTTCTTC	CASRDTGDEQFF
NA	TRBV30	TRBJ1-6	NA	TGTGCCTGGAACAAGCGATACGGTTCACCCCTCCACTTT	CAWNKRYGSPLHF
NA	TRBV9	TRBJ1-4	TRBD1	TGTGCCAGCAGCGCCAGGACAGGGAATGAAAAACTGTTTTTT	CASSARTGNEKLFF
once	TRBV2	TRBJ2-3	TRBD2	TGTGCCAGCAGTATAGCGGGTGGGACAGATACGCAGTATTTT	CASSIAGGTDTQYF
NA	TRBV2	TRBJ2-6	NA	TGTGCCAGCAGTTCCCAGCCGCCTGGGGCCAACGTCCTGACTTTC	CASSSQPPGANVLTF
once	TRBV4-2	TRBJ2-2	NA	TGTGCCAGCAGCCAAGTCGGGGGCAACACCGGGGAGCTGTTTTTT	CASSQVGGNTGELFF
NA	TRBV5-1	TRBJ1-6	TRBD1	TGCGCCAGCAGAAACACGGACAGGGTAGGGTCACCCCTCCACTTT	CASRNTDRVGSPLHF
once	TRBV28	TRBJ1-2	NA	TGTGCCAGCAGTTTCCGCCCGGGGGGCTATGGCTACACCTTC	CASSFRPGGYGYTF
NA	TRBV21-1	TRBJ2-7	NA	TGTGCCAGCACCACCCGGGGAAGAGTAGACGAGCAGTACTTC	CASTTRGRVDEQYF
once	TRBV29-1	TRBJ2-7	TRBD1	TGCAGCGTTGAAGCCTGGGACAGAGCCTACGAGCAGTACTTC	CSVEAWDRAYEQYF
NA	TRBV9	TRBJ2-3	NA	TGTGCCAGCAGCGTAGCCCTGGGGACAGATACGCAGTATTTT	CASSVALGTDTQYF
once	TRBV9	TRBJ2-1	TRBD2	TGTGCCAGCAGCGTAGGGGGGCCATCCGGACTAGCGAGATCCTACAATGAGCAGTTCTTC	CASSVGGPSGLARSYNEQFF
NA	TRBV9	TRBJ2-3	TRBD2	TGTGCCAGCAGCCAGGGACTAGCGGGGGCCAGAAGCACAGATACGCAGTATTTT	CASSQGLAGARSTDTQYF
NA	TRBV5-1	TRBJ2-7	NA	TGCGCCAGCAGCTTGGATTCGGGTAGCGACGAGCAGTACTTC	CASSLDSGSDEQYF
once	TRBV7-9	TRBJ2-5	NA	TGTGCCAGCAGCTTCGGGGGTGGCGAGACCCAGTACTTC	CASSFGGGETQYF
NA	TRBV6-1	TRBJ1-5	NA	TGTGCCAGCAGTGTAATGGGGGCGTATCAGCCCCAGCATTTT	CASSVMGAYQPQHF
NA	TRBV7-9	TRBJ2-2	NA	TGTGCCAGCAGCTTGCCCGGTCCAGGGGGGACCGGGGAGCTGTTTTTT	CASSLPGPGGTGELFF
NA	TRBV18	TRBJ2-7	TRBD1	TGTGCCAGCTCGAACACCTGGACAGGGACCTACGAGCAGTACTTC	CASSNTWTGTYEQYF
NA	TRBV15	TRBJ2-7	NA	TGTGCCACCAGCAGAGGGGACGTGAACTACGAGCAGTACTTC	CATSRGDVNYEQYF
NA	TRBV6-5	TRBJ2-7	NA	TGTGCCAGCCGTACTGGCCAGGGGATCGGGGAGCAGTACTTC	CASRTGQGIGEQYF
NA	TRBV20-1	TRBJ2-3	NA	TGCAGTGCTAGAGCCTTACCGGGACTGCATTTT	CSARALPGLHF
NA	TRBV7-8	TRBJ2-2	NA	TGTGCCAGCAGCTTAGCGGGGCCCGGGTCGGCCACCGGGGAGCTGTTTTTT	CASSLAGPGSATGELFF